These 28 T cell receptor beta chains share one sample of origin, sequenced in a study of cytotoxic CD8 clonotypes in ibrutinib-treated CLL. Some clones are missing from TCRdb's copy, which holds only in-frame ones; the method was immunoSEQ multiplex PCR. The sample holds fewer than 400,000 clones; 67% are singletons and the top ten take 6% to 6.5%. Material: PBMCs, obtained after 36 months of ibrutinib treatment. The source is a human donor with chronic lymphocytic leukemia.

The rearrangement joins TRBV21-1 to TRBJ1-4. TRBV21-1 is a listed pseudogene. The CDR3 contains 15 residues. CDR3 nucleotides: TGTGCCAGCAGCAAAGTGGGACGGAAGAATGAAAAACTGTTTTTT. It codes for CASSKVGRKNEKLFF.

This clone was counted a few times. The V and J genes are TRBV6-1 and TRBJ2-7, with D possibly being TRBD2 (7 bases). Deletions cut 7 bases from V and 5 bases from J, with 18 bases between. The CDR3 is made up of 14 amino acids. In germline, CDR1 is MNHNS, CDR2 SASEGT. Here the CDR3 reads CASMVAGALDEQYF. The CDR3 nucleotides are TGTGCCAGCATGGTCGCGGGGGCCCTCGACGAGCAGTACTTC.

This clone was counted between two and nine times. The chain joins TRBV7-9 to TRBJ2-1, with TRBD2 matching over 12 bases. CDR1 is SEHNR and CDR2 is FQNEAQ in the germline V gene (reference sequence). J gave up 6 bases and V 4 bases, and 7 bases lay outside the gene matches. The CDR3 loop spans 16 amino acids. The CDR3 DNA follows: TGTGCCAGCAGCTCCGCTAGCGGGGGGGCTTTCAATGAGCAGTTCTTC. This encodes CASSSASGGAFNEQFF.

The chain employs TRBV7-8 and TRBJ2-3, with D unclear. The CDR3 spans 15 residues. V shed 5 bases and J shed 6 bases, with 18 bases lying between them. From germline, CDR1 is SGHVS and CDR2 FQNEAQ. The CDR3 here is CASSPSGVPRDTQYF. Written as DNA, the CDR3 is TGTGCCAGCAGCCCGTCAGGTGTCCCCCGCGATACGCAGTATTTT.

This clone was detected once. The chain employs TRBV29-1 and TRBJ2-1; tentatively, D is TRBD1 (6 bases). CDR1 SQVTM and CDR2 ANQGSEA come from the germline V gene. The CDR3 spans 15 residues. Trimming removed 1 base at V and 2 bases at J, with 12 bases between. CDR3 in DNA: TGCAGCGTTGAAGCACAGGGAGTCCCCTACAATGAGCAGTTCTTC. Amino acid sequence: CSVEAQGVPYNEQFF.

The CDR3 nucleotides are TGTGCCAGTAGTCGGAACCCCCGGGATTTGGATCAGCCCCAGCATTTT. Translation gives CASSRNPRDLDQPQHF. The rearrangement uses TRBV19 and TRBJ1-5; the D is unclear. Per germline, CDR1 LNHDA and CDR2 SQIVND (reference sequence). CDR3 length: 16 amino acids. V gave up 5 bases and J gave up 5 bases, with 19 bases separating them.

This rearrangement joins TRBV10-3 to TRBJ2-5, with D unclear. This CDR3 spans 13 amino acids. V lost 0 bases and J lost 8, with 10 bases in between. Germline V lookup: CDR1 ENHRY, CDR2 SYGVKD. CDR3: CAISESLHPTQYF. CDR3 sequence (DNA): TGTGCCATCAGTGAGTCGTTACATCCCACCCAGTACTTC.

The DNA of the CDR3 is TGCGCCAGCAGCCAAGTGGGGTTTGCGACCCAGTACTTC. Its translation is CASSQVGFATQYF. V gene TRBV4-1 combines with J gene TRBJ2-5, with D hard to call. Per the germline V gene, CDR1 is MGHRA and CDR2 is YSYEKL. The CDR3 runs 13 residues. V was shortened by 1 base and J by 7 bases, with 10 bases between the two germline ends.

V is TRBV4-1 and J is TRBJ2-5; 13 bases fit TRBD2. This CDR3 is 18 amino acids long. The germline CDR1 and CDR2 sequences are MGHRA and YSYEKL. V was clipped by 0 bases and J by 2 bases; unmatched bases: 6. The CDR3 loop reads CASSQDYGTSGNQETQYF. CDR3 sequence (DNA): TGCGCCAGCAGCCAAGATTACGGGACTAGCGGGAATCAAGAGACCCAGTACTTC.

This chain connects TRBV6-1 to TRBJ1-5; D may be TRBD1 (5 bases). This CDR3 spans 15 amino acids. CDR1 MNHNS and CDR2 SASEGT come from the germline V gene. The germline V and J ends were trimmed by 7 bases and 10 bases, with 23 bases remaining between them. CDR3 sequence reads: CASTLYPANGGPQHF. The CDR3 DNA is TGTGCCAGCACCCTATACCCAGCCAACGGGGGTCCCCAGCATTTT.

For the CDR3, the DNA is TGTGCCAGCAGCCCAGACAGGGGACAAGAGACCCAGTACTTC. It translates to CASSPDRGQETQYF. The chain uses TRBV13 and TRBJ2-5; TRBD1 matches 8 bases. With 5 bases clipped from V and 2 bases from J, the junction kept 4 bases outside the gene matches. This CDR3 contains 14 residues. Germline V CDR1 and CDR2: PRHDT, FYEKMQ (reference sequence).

The genes are TRBV1 and TRBJ2-7; TRBD2, the table's D call, was not compared with the DNA. TRBV1 is a pseudogene segment. This CDR3 contains 15 residues. The CDR3 DNA sequence: TGCACCAGCATACCGGGACTAGCGGACTCCTACGAGCAGTACTTC. It codes for CTSIPGLADSYEQYF.

V is TRBV29-1 and J is TRBJ2-4; TRBD2 is a possible D gene (6 bases). V was pared by 1 base and J by 7 bases, with 8 bases between. Looked up from germline, CDR1 is SQVTM and CDR2 is ANQGSEA. This CDR3 comprises 12 residues. The CDR3 bases are TGCAGCGTTGAAGGGAGGGGTAACATTCAGTACTTC. Its protein product is CSVEGRGNIQYF.

In its sample, this clone was seen a few times. The chain joins TRBV11-2 to TRBJ1-2, with D maybe TRBD1 (6 bases). Germline V lookup: CDR1 SGHAT, CDR2 FQNNGV. V lost 5 bases, J lost 5 bases, and 21 bases lay in between. The CDR3 runs to 16 residues. The CDR3 reads CASSPITGLVGYGYTF. CDR3 nucleotides: TGTGCCAGCAGCCCTATAACAGGGCTGGTGGGATATGGCTACACCTTC.

The rearrangement links TRBV11-2 to TRBJ1-1, with D tentatively TRBD1 (6 bases). CDR1 SGHAT and CDR2 FQNNGV come from the germline V gene. There are 16 residues in the CDR3. Trimming removed 5 bases from V and 5 bases from J, with 21 bases in between. CDR3 in DNA: TGTGCCAGCAGCACCCTAGGACAGTGGGGGAGGACTGAAGCTTTCTTT. Its protein product is CASSTLGQWGRTEAFF.

V gene TRBV23-1 combines with J gene TRBJ2-7, with D tentatively TRBD2 (5 bases). TRBV23-1 is known as an ORF, though its function is uncertain. CDR3 length: 14 amino acids. V was shortened by 4 bases and J by 7 bases, with 17 bases between the two germline ends. This chain's CDR3 is CASSPHCSRLEQYF. The CDR3 nucleotides are TGCGCCAGCAGTCCCCATTGTAGCAGACTAGAGCAGTACTTC.

Comment on this clone: The sample carries other DNA sequences with the same CDR3. Here the CDR3 reads CSARKNTEAFF. The CDR3 nucleotides are TGCAGTGCTCGCAAGAACACTGAAGCTTTCTTT. This chain joins TRBV20-1 and TRBJ1-1; D not certain. Germline V gene data show CDR1 as DFQATT and CDR2 as SNEGSKA (reference sequence). The length of the CDR3 is 11 residues. Trimming stripped 5 bases from V and 1 base from J, with 5 bases between.

With regard to this clone: Compared with germline, one end of the junction differs, possibly owing to a read error. This chain joins TRBV27 and TRBJ2-3; weak D call: TRBD2 (7 bases). CDR1 and CDR2 from the germline V gene are MNHEY and SMNVEV (reference sequence). This CDR3 is 15 amino acids long. Here the CDR3 reads CARRGGGGRGDTQYF. In nucleotides, the CDR3 is TGTGCCCGCAGGGGAGGGGGGGGGCGGGGAGATACGCAGTATTTT.

V is TRBV7-9 and J is TRBJ2-5; 7 positions agree with TRBD1. The CDR3 consists of 16 residues. V trimming: 2 bases; J trimming: 4 bases; junction bases outside the gene matches: 10. CDR1 is SEHNR, CDR2 FQNEAQ, per germline (reference sequence). The CDR3 sequence is CASSLSRQGISETQYF. The CDR3 DNA is TGTGCCAGCAGCTTATCAAGACAGGGAATCTCAGAGACCCAGTACTTC.

The chain carries TRBV30 and TRBJ2-7, with D possibly being TRBD1 (6 bases). CDR3 size: 16 residues. The germline gives CDR1 GTSNPN, CDR2 SVGIG (reference sequence). With 3 bases removed from V and 0 bases from J, the gap between germline ends came to 18 bases. This chain's CDR3 is CAWRRWTDNISYEQYF. In DNA form, the CDR3 reads TGTGCCTGGAGGCGGTGGACAGACAATATCTCCTACGAGCAGTACTTC.

This clone was counted only a few times. The rearrangement uses TRBV2 and TRBJ2-1, with D uncertain. V was shortened by 4 bases and J by 9 bases, with 10 bases between the two germline ends. The CDR3 sequence is 12 residues long. CDR1 and CDR2 (germline): SNHLY, FYNNEI. CDR3 loop: CASSGSAREQFF. CDR3 nucleotides: TGTGCCAGCAGTGGCTCTGCACGTGAGCAGTTCTTC.

The chain recombines TRBV7-2 with TRBJ2-7, with a tentative D call TRBD2 (6 bases). Looked up from germline, CDR1 is SGHTA and CDR2 is FQGNSA. The CDR3 sequence is 13 residues long. Trimming removed 5 bases from V and 4 bases from J, with 12 bases in between. The CDR3 is CASSPRTIYEQYF. The CDR3 region has the DNA TGTGCCAGCAGCCCCCGGACTATATACGAGCAGTACTTC.

In its sample, this clone was seen a few times. V and J are TRBV11-2 and TRBJ2-7; 15 nucleotides match TRBD2. The CDR3 is 15 amino acids. Losses at the gene ends were 5 bases for V and 4 bases for J; bases not matched to a gene: 3. Germline values: CDR1 SGHAT, CDR2 FQNNGV. The CDR3 sequence: CASSPGLAGGYEQYF. The CDR3 coding sequence is TGTGCCAGCAGCCCTGGACTAGCGGGAGGGTACGAGCAGTACTTC.

This clone was seen just once. This chain joins TRBV9 and TRBJ2-1; TRBD2 might be the D (6 bases). This CDR3 is built from 17 residues. The V end lost 1 base, the J end lost 0 bases, and 14 bases lay between the germline ends. The V gene's germline CDR1 is SGDLS and CDR2 YYNGEE. The CDR3 nucleotides are TGTGCCAGCAGCGTAATGGAGGGAGAGAGCTCCTACAATGAGCAGTTCTTC. Protein product: CASSVMEGESSYNEQFF.

This chain connects TRBV29-1 to TRBJ1-1, with D perhaps matching TRBD1 (6 bases). V lost 4 bases and J 8 bases, leaving 20 bases between the germline ends. The CDR3 is 14 amino acids. CDR1 SQVTM and CDR2 ANQGSEA come from the germline V gene. The CDR3 nucleotides are TGCAGCGTTGGAGATGGGGTTTGGACAGAGGAAGCTTTCTTT. Its protein product is CSVGDGVWTEEAFF.

The chain joins TRBV2 to TRBJ1-1; D is unclear. Germline lookup yields CDR1 SNHLY and CDR2 FYNNEI. Trimming removed 4 bases at V and 8 bases at J, with 11 bases between. This CDR3 has 12 residues. DNA for the CDR3: TGTGCCAGCAGTGCCAGGCAAGCCGAAGCTTTCTTT. Its translation is CASSARQAEAFF.

The chain links TRBV6-6 to TRBJ2-3; no reliable D call. The germline V gene has CDR1 MNHNY and CDR2 SVGAGI (reference sequence). This CDR3 has 14 amino acids. With 4 bases removed from V and 0 bases from J, the gap between germline ends came to 8 bases. Here the CDR3 reads CASSSKFSTDTQYF. In nucleotides, the CDR3 is TGTGCCAGCAGTTCAAAGTTTAGCACAGATACGCAGTATTTT.

The rearrangement uses TRBV7-9 and TRBJ2-3, with 9 bases matching TRBD2. The CDR3 runs to 16 residues. J lost 1 base, V lost 2 bases, and 4 bases had no gene match. CDR1 SEHNR and CDR2 FQNEAQ come from the germline V gene (reference sequence). In DNA form, the CDR3 reads TGTGCCAGCAGCTTAAGTAAGCGGGGGGGCACAGATACGCAGTATTTT. This translates into CASSLSKRGGTDTQYF.